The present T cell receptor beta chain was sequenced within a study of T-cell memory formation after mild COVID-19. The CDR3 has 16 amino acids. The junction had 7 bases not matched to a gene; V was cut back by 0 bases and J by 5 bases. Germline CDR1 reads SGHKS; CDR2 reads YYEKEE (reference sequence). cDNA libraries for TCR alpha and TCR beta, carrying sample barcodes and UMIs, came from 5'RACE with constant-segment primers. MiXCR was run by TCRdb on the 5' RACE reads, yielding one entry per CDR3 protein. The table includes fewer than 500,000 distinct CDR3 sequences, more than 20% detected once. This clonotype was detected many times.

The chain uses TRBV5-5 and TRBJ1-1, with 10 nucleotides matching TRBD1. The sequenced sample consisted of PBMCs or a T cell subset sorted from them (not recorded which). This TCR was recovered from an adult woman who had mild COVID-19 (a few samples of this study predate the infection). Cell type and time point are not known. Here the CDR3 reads CASSLGQGAMRTEAFF. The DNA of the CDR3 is TGTGCCAGCAGCTTGGGACAGGGGGCTATGAGGACTGAAGCTTTCTTT.